Listed here are 15 T cell receptor beta chains from one sample, sequenced in a study of cytomegalovirus exposure and HLA in healthy donors. A multiplex PCR was run with 60 Vbeta primers and 13 Jbeta primers. Measured with immunoSEQ multiplex PCR; TCRdb has only the in-frame clones, and not every one. The table has around 54,000 clones, more than 65% seen once; the top ten hold approximately 3%. Sequenced sample: PBMCs. The receptors come from a woman under 30 in good health and CMV-seronegative.

The rearrangement uses TRBV30 and TRBJ1-2; D uncertain. Deletions cut 4 bases from V and 4 bases from J, with 10 bases between. The germline gives CDR1 GTSNPN, CDR2 SVGIG (reference sequence). This CDR3 comprises 12 residues. CDR3 DNA: TGTGCCTGGATTTCTGAGGGCTATGGCTACACCTTC. Amino acids: CAWISEGYGYTF.

This sequence joins TRBV5-1 and TRBJ1-4, with D possibly TRBD1 on 5 matching bases. V was shortened by 0 bases and J by 0 bases, with 9 bases between the two germline ends. This CDR3 comprises 16 residues. Germline V CDR1 and CDR2: SGHRS, YFSETQ. The CDR3 spells CASSLEKQATNEKLFF. CDR3 DNA: TGCGCCAGCAGCTTGGAAAAACAGGCAACTAATGAAAAACTGTTTTTT.

Details on this clone: One junction end disagrees with the germline gene, perhaps due to a read error. CDR3: CAWSLLAGGLANGLTF. The CDR3 coding sequence is TGTGCCTGGAGTCTCTTAGCGGGAGGCCTGGCCAACGGCCTGACTTTC. V and J are TRBV30 and TRBJ2-6, with TRBD2 identical over 10 bases. The V gene's germline CDR1 is GTSNPN and CDR2 SVGIG (reference sequence). This CDR3 comprises 16 residues.

V and J are TRBV5-6 and TRBJ2-7; TRBD2 agrees at 7 bases. V shed 3 bases, J shed 2 bases, and the junction held 8 bases outside the gene matches. Germline-derived CDR1 and CDR2 are SGHDT and YYEEEE. The CDR3 runs to 15 residues. CDR3 residues: CASSYGLDRPYEQYF. Written as DNA, the CDR3 is TGTGCCAGCAGCTATGGACTAGATCGACCCTACGAGCAGTACTTC.

J is TRBJ1-2 and V is TRBV7-2; D is undetermined. With 5 bases removed from V and 8 bases from J, the gap between germline ends came to 18 bases. The germline V gene has CDR1 SGHTA and CDR2 FQGNSA. The CDR3 totals 14 residues. CDR3 DNA: TGTGCCAGCAGCGTAAGCACAGTCTCACGCGGCTACACCTTC. Translated, it gives CASSVSTVSRGYTF. Drawing the rest from reference TRBV7-2 and TRBJ1-2, the complete variable domain is GAGVSQSPSNKVTEKGKDVELRCDPISGHTALYWYRQSLGQGLEFLIYFQGNSAPDKSGLPSDRFSAERTGGSVSTLTIQRTQQEDSAVYLCASSVSTVSRGYTFGSGTRLTVV.

The chain has TRBV2 and TRBJ1-2; D gene uncertain. V lost 1 base to trimming and J lost 4 bases, with 10 bases between them. Germline V gene sequence: CDR1 SNHLY, CDR2 FYNNEI. CDR3 size: 14 residues. DNA of the CDR3: TGTGCCAGCAGTGAAGTCAGAGGCTCCTATGGCTACACCTTC. Protein sequence: CASSEVRGSYGYTF. Based on the CDR3 plus reference TRBV2 and TRBJ1-2, the full variable domain is EPEVTQTPSHQVTQMGQEVILRCVPISNHLYFYWYRQILGQKVEFLVSFYNNEISEKSEIFDDQFSVERPDGSNFTLKIRSTKLEDSAMYFCASSEVRGSYGYTFGSGTRLTVV.

The gene calls are TRBV6-4 and TRBJ2-7; D is possibly TRBD1 (5 bases). The germline V and J ends were trimmed by 8 bases and 2 bases, with 10 bases remaining between them. The germline gives CDR1 MRHNA, CDR2 SNTAGT. The CDR3 contains 12 residues. CDR3 bases: TGTGCCAGCTCTAGGGGAACCTACGAGCAGTACTTC. Encoded protein: CASSRGTYEQYF.

The chain employs TRBV10-3 and TRBJ2-3; TRBD1 matches 10 bases. With V trimmed by 10 bases and J by 6 bases, 13 bases remained unmatched. Looked up from germline, CDR1 is ENHRY and CDR2 is SYGVKD. The CDR3 is 15 amino acids. The CDR3 sequence: CASGKGTGATDTQYF. For the CDR3, the DNA is TGTGCCAGCGGGAAGGGGACAGGGGCAACGGATACGCAGTATTTT.

The V and J genes are TRBV27 and TRBJ2-7; D is possibly TRBD1 (5 bases). The length of the CDR3 is 14 residues. The ends were cut back, 5 bases at V and 2 bases at J, with 13 bases in the middle. Per the germline V gene, CDR1 is MNHEY and CDR2 is SMNVEV (reference sequence). The CDR3 region is CASSPSTTAYEQYF. The DNA for the CDR3 is TGTGCCAGCAGTCCCTCGACGACAGCCTACGAGCAGTACTTC.

The J gene is TRBJ1-1, the V gene TRBV7-9; unclear D gene. This CDR3 contains 15 residues. The V gene's germline CDR1 is SEHNR and CDR2 FQNEAQ (reference sequence). Trimming took off 4 bases at V and 1 base at J, with 13 bases between the two ends. CDR3 DNA: TGTGCCAGCAGCTCTGGGCCGGGGTCGAACACTGAAGCTTTCTTT. As protein: CASSSGPGSNTEAFF. The entire variable domain, with the rest obtained from reference TRBV7-9 and TRBJ1-1, is as follows: DTGVSQNPRHKITKRGQNVTFRCDPISEHNRLYWYRQTLGQGPEFLTYFQNEAQLEKSRLLSDRFSAERPKGSFSTLEIQRTEQGDSAMYLCASSSGPGSNTEAFFGQGTRLTVV.

The chain employs TRBV29-1 and TRBJ2-1; possible D gene TRBD2, 6 bases. CDR1 SQVTM and CDR2 ANQGSEA come from the germline V gene. V gave up 5 bases and J gave up 8 bases, with 25 bases separating them. The CDR3 spans 16 residues. CDR3 residues: CSVLSNRPSVRHEQFF. The DNA of the CDR3 is TGCAGCGTTCTAAGTAATCGGCCTAGCGTTCGACATGAGCAGTTCTTC.

This clone was seen once. This chain connects TRBV19 to TRBJ1-2; D not resolved. Germline values: CDR1 LNHDA, CDR2 SQIVND (reference sequence). The CDR3 sequence is 15 residues long. Trimming stripped 5 bases from V and 0 bases from J, with 13 bases between. This chain's CDR3 is CASSFTAVPNYGYTF. The CDR3 region has the DNA TGTGCCAGTAGTTTTACAGCGGTACCTAACTATGGCTACACCTTC.

The V call is TRBV10-1, the J call TRBJ2-3; TRBD1 matches 11 bases. Germline CDR1 WNHNN, CDR2 SYGVQD (reference sequence). Unmatched junction bases numbered 4, after V lost 6 bases and J lost 5 bases. CDR3 length equals 14 residues. The CDR3 region is CASRSGTGGDTQYF. The DNA of the CDR3 is TGCGCCAGCAGATCCGGGACAGGGGGAGATACGCAGTATTTT.

The chain uses TRBV4-1 and TRBJ2-7; TRBD1 is a possible D gene (5 bases). Germline V gives CDR1 MGHRA, CDR2 YSYEKL. The CDR3 sequence is 13 residues long. V lost 2 bases, J lost 3 bases, and 8 bases lay in between. This chain's CDR3 is CASSQTTGYEQYF. The CDR3, as DNA: TGCGCCAGCAGCCAAACAACAGGCTACGAGCAGTACTTC.

The chain employs TRBV27 and TRBJ1-4, with a weak D call TRBD1 (5 bases). Per the germline V gene, CDR1 is MNHEY and CDR2 is SMNVEV (reference sequence). V lost 5 bases, J lost 0 bases, and 13 bases lay in between. This CDR3 has 16 amino acids. The CDR3 region has the DNA TGTGCCAGCAGTCTACGACAGCTTGCAACTAATGAAAAACTGTTTTTT. It is translated as CASSLRQLATNEKLFF.